The 23 T cell receptor beta chains below were found in one sample sequenced in a study of blood T cells in healthy people across ages. The second PCR ran about 6 to 11 cycles with a sample-barcoded 5' primer and J-beta primers. TCRdb itself ran the 5' RACE reads through MiXCR, one entry per CDR3 protein. The sample shows hundreds of thousands of distinct CDR3 sequences, 45% to 50% of them seen only once. The sequencing sample was made of blood. The receptors come from an older woman in good health.

This clonotype was recorded a few times. The rearrangement uses TRBV7-2 and TRBJ2-1; 8 bases map to TRBD2. There are 15 residues in the CDR3. Germline V lookup: CDR1 SGHTA, CDR2 FQGNSA. V gave up 5 bases and J gave up 8 bases; unmatched junction bases: 11. CDR3 loop: CASSLTTSVVDEQFF. CDR3 bases: TGTGCCAGCAGCCTAACGACTAGCGTTGTTGATGAGCAGTTCTTC.

This chain links TRBV11-2 with TRBJ2-1; 10 positions match TRBD2. CDR1 is SGHAT, CDR2 FQNNGV, per germline. The V and J ends lost 8 bases and 4 bases, in that order; junction bases with no gene match: 11. The CDR3 length is 16 residues. The CDR3 region has the DNA TGTGCCAGCCCCAAGAAGCGGGAGGGCCTTTACAATGAGCAGTTCTTC. Protein sequence: CASPKKREGLYNEQFF. Together with reference TRBV11-2 and TRBJ2-1, the CDR3 gives the full variable domain: EAGVAQSPRYKIIEKRQSVAFWCNPISGHATLYWYQQILGQGPKLLIQFQNNGVVDDSQLPKDRFSAERLKGVDSTLKIQPAKLEDSAVYLCASPKKREGLYNEQFFGPGTRLTVL.

Concerning this clonotype: The junction shows a germline mismatch at one end, possibly a read error. CDR3 nucleotides: TGTGCCAGCAGCTGGGGGTCAGGCGGGAGCTCCCACAATGAGCAGTTCTTC. Residues: CASSWGSGGSSHNEQFF. This sequence joins TRBV28 and TRBJ2-1; TRBD2 agrees at 7 bases. Looked up from germline, CDR1 is MDHEN and CDR2 is SYDVKM. The CDR3 runs to 17 residues.

The sample holds a few counts of this clonotype. The J gene is TRBJ2-5, the V gene TRBV3-1, with D possibly matching TRBD1 (6 bases). The V end was cut by 4 bases, the J end by 3 bases, with 15 bases between. CDR3 length: 15 amino acids. The germline V gene encodes CDR1 LGHDT and CDR2 YNNKEL (reference sequence). CDR3 DNA sequence: TGTGCCAGCAGCCCCCGGACAGTCTACAAAGAGACCCAGTACTTC. Protein product: CASSPRTVYKETQYF.

Worth noting for this clonotype: The germline gene is not matched at one end of the junction; a read error may be the cause. This chain connects TRBV20-1 to TRBJ2-2; a possible D gene is TRBD2 (5 bases). Germline assignment: CDR1 DFQATT and CDR2 SNEGSKA (reference sequence). CDR3 size: 12 residues. The CDR3 sequence: CSANWNTGELFF. The CDR3 bases are TGCAGTGCTAACTGGAACACCGGGGAACTGTTTTTT.

The chain carries TRBV9 and TRBJ2-5; possibly TRBD1 for D (6 bases). This CDR3 is built from 14 residues. Germline lookup yields CDR1 SGDLS and CDR2 YYNGEE. V lost 0 bases and J lost 6, with 12 bases in between. As DNA, the CDR3 is TGTGCCAGCAGCGTAGCAACAGGGCAAAAGACCCAGTACTTC. The encoded protein is CASSVATGQKTQYF. Based on the CDR3 plus reference TRBV9 and TRBJ2-5, the full variable domain is DSGVTQTPKHLITATGQRVTLRCSPRSGDLSVYWYQQSLDQGLQFLIQYYNGEERAKGNILERFSAQQFPDLHSELNLSSLELGDSALYFCASSVATGQKTQYFGPGTRLLVL.

The chain uses TRBV12-3 or TRBV12-4 and TRBJ2-3; D might be TRBD2 (6 bases). The ends were cut back, 6 bases at V and 0 bases at J, with 16 bases in the middle. The CDR3 length is 16 residues. CDR3 residues: CASSPAAGPSTDTQYF. CDR3 nucleotides: TGTGCCAGCAGCCCCGCCGCGGGGCCAAGCACAGATACGCAGTATTTT.

The rearrangement uses TRBV28 and TRBJ1-2; 9 positions agree with TRBD1. The germline V gene has CDR1 MDHEN and CDR2 SYDVKM. Trimming at V came to 8 bases and at J to 6 bases, leaving 10 bases not matched to a gene. The CDR3 is 14 residues long. CDR3 DNA sequence: TGTGCCAGCTACAGGGGGCGGGTCGATAATGGCTACACCTTC. Translated, it gives CASYRGRVDNGYTF.

This clonotype came up a few times. This chain uses TRBV4-3 with TRBJ2-6; D not resolved. Trimming removed 0 bases at V and 0 bases at J, with 15 bases between. The CDR3 sequence is 19 residues long. Germline values: CDR1 LGHNA, CDR2 YSLEER. CDR3 in DNA: TGCGCCAGCAGCCAAGAAGTACAAGGGATAAGCTCTGGGGCCAACGTCCTGACTTTC. It codes for CASSQEVQGISSGANVLTF.

This chain uses TRBV10-3 with TRBJ2-7; 7 nucleotides align to TRBD1. Trimming at V came to 6 bases and at J to 3 bases, leaving 2 bases not matched to a gene. Per germline, CDR1 ENHRY and CDR2 SYGVKD. This CDR3 comprises 12 residues. For the CDR3, the DNA is TGTGCCATCAGCGACAGGGTCTACGAGCAGTACTTC. Encoded protein: CAISDRVYEQYF.

J is TRBJ2-1 and V is TRBV2, with 11 bases lining up with TRBD2. This CDR3 spans 15 amino acids. Germline assignment: CDR1 SNHLY and CDR2 FYNNEI. V lost 8 bases to trimming and J lost 4 bases; unmatched junction nucleotides: 7. CDR3 in amino acids: CASLQLAGAYNEQFF. The CDR3 DNA sequence: TGTGCCAGCCTTCAACTAGCGGGGGCATACAATGAGCAGTTCTTC. The full variable domain, in which reference TRBV2 and TRBJ2-1 provide the parts outside the CDR3, is EPEVTQTPSHQVTQMGQEVILRCVPISNHLYFYWYRQILGQKVEFLVSFYNNEISEKSEIFDDQFSVERPDGSNFTLKIRSTKLEDSAMYFCASLQLAGAYNEQFFGPGTRLTVL.

The CDR3 DNA reads as TGCAGTGCTAGGGAGGGTGTTAAGACCCAGTACTTC. Translating it yields CSAREGVKTQYF. The gene calls are TRBV20-1 and TRBJ2-4, with a weak D call TRBD2 (6 bases). The J call may be in error: the DNA end matches TRBJ2-5 better. Germline CDR1 is DFQATT and CDR2 is SNEGSKA (reference sequence). The CDR3 is made up of 12 amino acids.

The chain recombines TRBV28 with TRBJ2-7; TRBD1 might be the D (5 bases). V gave up 3 bases and J gave up 6 bases, with 18 bases separating them. Germline CDR1 and CDR2: MDHEN and SYDVKM. There are 15 residues in the CDR3. CDR3 amino acids: CASSFSPEGASEQYF. The CDR3 coding sequence is TGTGCCAGCAGTTTTTCCCCCGAAGGGGCTTCCGAGCAGTACTTC.

The chain is built from TRBV6-2 or TRBV6-3 and TRBJ2-4; unclear D gene. This CDR3 comprises 14 residues. V was clipped by 0 bases and J by 3 bases, with 6 bases between them. Germline-derived CDR1 and CDR2 are MNHEY and SVGEGT. In nucleotides, the CDR3 is TGTGCCAGCAGTTACTCCCATGTCAAAAACATTCAGTACTTC. Protein product: CASSYSHVKNIQYF.

This clonotype was seen only once. A much larger clone differs by one base, so this may be a read error. CDR3: CAGSLGGSSNEQYF. CDR3 coding DNA: TGTGCCGGCAGTTTAGGCGGGAGTAGCAACGAGCAGTACTTC. The chain joins TRBV6-6 to TRBJ2-7; TRBD2 matches 7 bases. The CDR3 runs to 14 residues. CDR1 is MNHNY, CDR2 SVGAGI, per germline (reference sequence).

This chain uses TRBV20-1 with TRBJ2-5; D remains unclear. V lost 0 bases, J lost 4 bases, and 12 bases lay in between. This CDR3 contains 14 residues. Looked up from germline, CDR1 is DFQATT and CDR2 is SNEGSKA (reference sequence). CDR3 in DNA: TGCAGTGCTAGAGAGGGCAGGATTACAGAGACCCAGTACTTC. This gives the protein CSAREGRITETQYF.

In its sample, this clonotype was seen a few times. The chain links TRBV4-3 to TRBJ2-7; 9 bases line up with TRBD2. The germline gives CDR1 LGHNA, CDR2 YSLEER. V gave up 1 base and J gave up 4 bases; unmatched junction bases: 5. The CDR3 loop spans 15 amino acids. CDR3 region: CASSQVKTSGYEQYF. For the CDR3, the DNA is TGCGCCAGCAGCCAAGTAAAGACTAGCGGATACGAGCAGTACTTC.

This clonotype was picked up many times. This chain joins TRBV10-3 and TRBJ2-5, with 7 bases aligning to TRBD1. With V trimmed by 5 bases and J by 5 bases, 5 bases remained unmatched. CDR1 is ENHRY and CDR2 is SYGVKD in the germline V gene. The CDR3 consists of 13 residues. The CDR3 DNA reads as TGTGCCATCAGTTACAGGGGAGAGGAGACCCAGTACTTC. Its protein product is CAISYRGEETQYF.

The sample holds one count of this clonotype. The chain couples TRBV7-2 to TRBJ1-2; a possible D gene is TRBD1 (6 bases). The ends were cut back, 5 bases at V and 4 bases at J, with 14 bases in the middle. This CDR3 region has 14 residues. Germline V gene sequence: CDR1 SGHTA, CDR2 FQGNSA. The CDR3 nucleotides are TGTGCCAGCAGCGTCTGCGGACAGACCTATGGCTACACCTTC. As protein: CASSVCGQTYGYTF.

The V gene is TRBV27, the J gene TRBJ2-7; 8 bases agree with TRBD2. The CDR3 is 16 residues long. Germline V lookup: CDR1 MNHEY, CDR2 SMNVEV (reference sequence). Trimming at V came to 1 base and at J to 2 bases, leaving 7 bases not matched to a gene. The CDR3 protein is CASSLFVGLAAYEQYF. For the CDR3, the DNA is TGTGCCAGCAGTTTATTTGTCGGACTAGCCGCCTACGAGCAGTACTTC.

The rearrangement uses TRBV4-3 and TRBJ2-7; D ambiguous. Germline lookup yields CDR1 LGHNA and CDR2 YSLEER. V lost 0 bases, J lost 1 base, and 7 bases lay in between. The CDR3 sequence is 14 residues long. This chain's CDR3 is CASSQEWVSYEQYF. The DNA of the CDR3 is TGCGCCAGCAGCCAAGAATGGGTTTCCTACGAGCAGTACTTC.

V and J are TRBV7-2 and TRBJ1-2; D uncertain. The CDR3 length is 16 residues. The V end was cut by 7 bases, the J end by 0 bases, with 18 bases between. Per the germline V gene, CDR1 is SGHTA and CDR2 is FQGNSA. The CDR3 is CASTFRALEANYGYTF. The CDR3, as DNA: TGTGCCAGCACCTTCCGGGCCCTCGAAGCTAACTATGGCTACACCTTC.

CDR3: CASSLSGSIWSQFF. The DNA for the CDR3 is TGTGCCAGCAGCTTAAGCGGGAGCATATGGTCTCAGTTCTTC. This rearrangement joins TRBV11-2 to TRBJ2-1; 8 positions agree with TRBD2. Germline-derived CDR1 and CDR2 are SGHAT and FQNNGV. Losses at the gene ends were 2 bases for V and 13 bases for J; bases not matched to a gene: 10. The CDR3 has 14 residues. Supplemented by reference TRBV11-2 and TRBJ2-1, the full variable domain reads EAGVAQSPRYKIIEKRQSVAFWCNPISGHATLYWYQQILGQGPKLLIQFQNNGVVDDSQLPKDRFSAERLKGVDSTLKIQPAKLEDSAVYLCASSLSGSIWSQFFGPGTRLTVL.